This T cell receptor beta chain was profiled in a study of T cells in Graves' hyperthyroidism and ophthalmopathy. The source material, RNA transcripts, was used to amplify TCR beta CDR3 regions. A set of HTBI primers served as the primers for a first-round RT-PCR of the TCR CDR3. TCRdb recomputed calls from the multiplex PCR reads with MiXCR, one row per CDR3 protein. The sample includes just over 550,000 distinct CDR3 sequences, roughly 50% of them seen just once. The sequencing input was peripheral blood or thyroid tissue (not recorded which). The sequence was collected from a woman younger than 35 with Graves' hyperthyroidism.

The CDR3 coding sequence is TGTGCCATCAGTGAGACGACAGGGGATTTTAGCAATCAGCCCCAGCATTTT. It encodes CAISETTGDFSNQPQHF. The V and J genes are TRBV10-3 and TRBJ1-5, with TRBD1 matching over 8 bases. V shed 2 bases and J 0 bases; nucleotides not matched to a gene: 6. The V gene's germline CDR1 is ENHRY and CDR2 SYGVKD. The CDR3 is 17 residues long.